One and the same sample provided the 23 T cell receptor beta chains below, sequenced in a study of T cells in tumors after PD-1 blockade (dated by TCRdb to about 2019). Sample time point, as interpreted from the label and publication: before anti-PD-1 therapy. Receptor libraries were prepared by the immunoSEQ multiplex PCR assay. Entries here come from immuneACCESS through TCRdb and include only in-frame sequences with V and J called. Some clones fail to appear in such tables; in the studies checked, an unresolved V gene covers under half of the shortfall, and the cause of the remainder is unknown. In all, the sample holds approximately 60,000 clones, and 80% of those were seen once. Together, the top ten hold around an eighth of the sample. Sample: PBMCs, taken before anti-PD-1 treatment. The receptors shown here come from a human donor with basal cell carcinoma.

This clone was counted once. This chain links TRBV5-1 with TRBJ2-2; D unclear. V lost 4 bases to trimming and J lost 5 bases, with 12 bases between them. CDR1 is SGHRS, CDR2 YFSETQ, per germline. The CDR3 extends over 14 amino acids. CDR3 nucleotide sequence: TGCGCCAGCAGCAGCGACGGAGTAACCGGGGAGCTGTTTTTT. It codes for CASSSDGVTGELFF.

This sequence joins TRBV7-8 and TRBJ1-4; D remains ambiguous. CDR1 SGHVS and CDR2 FQNEAQ come from the germline V gene. V was pared by 8 bases and J by 4 bases, with 8 bases between. The CDR3 is 12 residues long. CDR3 amino acids: CASGRYNEKLFF. The CDR3 DNA sequence: TGTGCCAGCGGCCGATATAATGAAAAACTGTTTTTT.

This clone was observed a single time. The chain combines TRBV5-4 with TRBJ2-7, with D possibly matching TRBD1 (5 bases). There are 15 residues in the CDR3. The V end was cut by 4 bases, the J end by 1 base, with 15 bases between. Germline assignment: CDR1 SGHNT and CDR2 YYREEE (reference sequence). CDR3 sequence (DNA): TGTGCCAGCAGCAGTGACCAGACAGCTTCCTACGAGCAGTACTTC. It translates to CASSSDQTASYEQYF.

The chain is built from TRBV29-1 and TRBJ1-2; D not resolved. V was trimmed by 7 bases and J by 0 bases, leaving 9 bases between them. There are 12 residues in the CDR3. Germline CDR1 reads SQVTM; CDR2 reads ANQGSEA. The CDR3 DNA follows: TGCAGCGGTCAGAGGGCTAACTATGGCTACACCTTC. Translated, it gives CSGQRANYGYTF.

The rearrangement uses TRBV3-1 (or the pseudogene TRBV3-2) and TRBJ1-1, with 7 nucleotides matching TRBD1. V lost 4 bases, J lost 4 bases, and 6 bases stayed unmatched. The germline V gene has CDR1 LGHDT and CDR2 YNNKEL (reference sequence). This CDR3 contains 14 residues. This CDR3 is CASSLINRGTEAFF. The CDR3 DNA is TGTGCCAGCAGCCTTATTAACAGGGGCACTGAAGCTTTCTTT.

The CDR3 coding sequence is TGTGCCAGCAGCCACAGGACAGGGATCTACAATGAGCAGTTCTTC. Amino acid sequence: CASSHRTGIYNEQFF. V usage is TRBV13 and J usage is TRBJ2-1; TRBD1 aligns across 8 bases. Germline CDR1 PRHDT, CDR2 FYEKMQ (reference sequence). The CDR3 runs to 15 residues. Trimming removed 5 bases from V and 3 bases from J; junction bases left unmatched: 6.

The chain couples TRBV7-9 to TRBJ1-4, with D possibly matching TRBD1 (5 bases). Deletions cut 5 bases from V and 7 bases from J, with 17 bases between. The length of the CDR3 is 15 residues. Germline V CDR1 and CDR2: SEHNR, FQNEAQ (reference sequence). CDR3 sequence: CASSPSRGLGEKLFF. In DNA, the CDR3 is TGTGCCAGCAGCCCCAGTAGGGGATTGGGTGAAAAACTGTTTTTT.

The chain has TRBV6-1 and TRBJ2-7; tentative D call: TRBD2 (6 bases). Germline V gene sequence: CDR1 MNHNS, CDR2 SASEGT. CDR3 length equals 17 residues. V was clipped by 1 base and J by 3 bases, with 19 bases between them. The CDR3 DNA is TGTGCCAGCAGTGAAGTCATGCGGGGCCGACGCTACTACGAGCAGTACTTC. It is translated as CASSEVMRGRRYYEQYF.

V is TRBV4-1 and J is TRBJ2-7; a weak D match, TRBD2 (5 bases). Germline V gene lookup returns CDR1 MGHRA and CDR2 YSYEKL. CDR3 length equals 16 residues. V shed 1 base and J shed 0 bases, with 13 bases lying between them. CDR3 residues: CASSQAARRNSYEQYF. CDR3 coding DNA: TGCGCCAGCAGCCAAGCCGCCAGGAGGAACTCCTACGAGCAGTACTTC.

The V gene is TRBV7-3, the J gene TRBJ1-1; D is undetermined. V gave up 5 bases and J gave up 5 bases, with 15 bases separating them. Germline V lookup: CDR1 SGHTA, CDR2 FQGTGA. This CDR3 region has 14 residues. Written as DNA, the CDR3 is TGTGCCAGCAGCGAATTGGACCGTGGGACTGAAGCTTTCTTT. Residues: CASSELDRGTEAFF. Filled out from reference TRBV7-3 and TRBJ1-1, the complete variable domain reads GAGVSQTPSNKVTEKGKYVELRCDPISGHTALYWYRQSLGQGPEFLIYFQGTGAADDSGLPNDRFFAVRPEGSVSTLKIQRTERGDSAVYLCASSELDRGTEAFFGQGTRLTVV.

The genes are TRBV2 and TRBJ2-1; D not certain. The CDR3 loop spans 13 amino acids. Trimming removed 5 bases from V and 4 bases from J, with 9 bases in between. Per the germline V gene, CDR1 is SNHLY and CDR2 is FYNNEI. The CDR3 DNA reads as TGTGCCAGCAGTTCGGAACTGTACAATGAGCAGTTCTTC. It yields the protein CASSSELYNEQFF.

This chain joins TRBV7-8 and TRBJ2-5; TRBD1 matches at 8 bases. With 5 bases clipped from V and 5 bases from J, the junction kept 10 bases outside the gene matches. The CDR3 is made up of 15 amino acids. From germline, CDR1 is SGHVS and CDR2 FQNEAQ. Written as DNA, the CDR3 is TGTGCCAGCAGCCCTGGTGGCAGGGGGCAGGAGACCCAGTACTTC. Translating it yields CASSPGGRGQETQYF.

The chain carries TRBV3-1 (or the pseudogene TRBV3-2) and TRBJ2-5; D might be TRBD1 (6 bases). This CDR3 is 14 amino acids long. Germline CDR1 reads LGHDT; CDR2 reads YNNKEL (reference sequence). Trimming stripped 5 bases from V and 4 bases from J, with 14 bases between. The CDR3 region has the DNA TGTGCCAGCAGCGTAAGAGGGGGAATAGAGACCCAGTACTTC. This translates into CASSVRGGIETQYF.

In its sample, this clone was seen a few times. The rearrangement links TRBV4-1 to TRBJ1-3; D is undetermined. V gave up 1 base and J gave up 4 bases, with 11 bases separating them. CDR1 MGHRA and CDR2 YSYEKL come from the germline V gene. There are 15 residues in the CDR3. The CDR3 sequence: CASSQVEGSGNTIYF. The CDR3 bases are TGCGCCAGCAGCCAAGTTGAGGGATCAGGAAACACCATATATTTT.

The rearrangement joins TRBV6-6 to TRBJ2-6; D may correspond to TRBD1 or TRBD2 (5 bases each). Germline V gene lookup returns CDR1 MNHNY and CDR2 SVGAGI (reference sequence). V shed 2 bases and J shed 0 bases, with 8 bases lying between them. This CDR3 region has 16 residues. In DNA form, the CDR3 reads TGTGCCAGCAGTTACGGGGGAAGCTCTGGGGCCAACGTCCTGACTTTC. Its translation is CASSYGGSSGANVLTF.

This clone has just a few counts. The CDR3 DNA is TGCGCCAGCAGGTCGGAGGCGGGACAGCCCCAGCATTTT. This encodes CASRSEAGQPQHF. The V gene is TRBV5-1, the J gene TRBJ1-5; unclear D gene. The germline V gene has CDR1 SGHRS and CDR2 YFSETQ. This CDR3 region has 13 residues. The V gene lost 5 bases and the J gene lost 7 bases, with 13 bases spanning the gap. Together with reference TRBV5-1 and TRBJ1-5, the CDR3 gives the full variable domain: KAGVTQTPRYLIKTRGQQVTLSCSPISGHRSVSWYQQTPGQGLQFLFEYFSETQRNKGNFPGRFSGRQFSNSRSEMNVSTLELGDSALYLCASRSEAGQPQHFGDGTRLSIL.

The rearrangement joins TRBV10-3 to TRBJ1-5; a weak D match, TRBD1 (6 bases). Trimming stripped 10 bases from V and 0 bases from J, with 19 bases between. The CDR3 is 16 residues long. Germline V lookup: CDR1 ENHRY, CDR2 SYGVKD. The CDR3 protein is CATNPRTVYSNQPQHF. CDR3 bases: TGTGCCACCAACCCAAGGACAGTCTATAGCAATCAGCCCCAGCATTTT.

This chain links TRBV7-9 with TRBJ2-3; D is unresolved. Trimming pared 6 bases from V and 0 bases from J, leaving 10 bases between. The CDR3 is 14 residues long. The germline gives CDR1 SEHNR, CDR2 FQNEAQ (reference sequence). CDR3 region: CASSSLGSTDTQYF. In nucleotides, the CDR3 is TGTGCCAGCAGTTCGCTCGGAAGCACAGATACGCAGTATTTT.

In its sample, this clone was seen once. One end of the junction fails to match germline, which may point to a read error. The J gene is TRBJ1-1, the V gene TRBV6-6; 7 positions match TRBD1. The length of the CDR3 is 16 residues. CDR1 MNHNY and CDR2 SVGAGI come from the germline V gene (reference sequence). CDR3 coding DNA: TGTGCCGGCAGTCCACGGGACAGAAAACTGAGAACTGAAGCTTTCTTT. This gives the protein CAGSPRDRKLRTEAFF.

The V and J genes are TRBV5-1 and TRBJ1-5, with TRBD1 identical over 8 bases. There are 16 residues in the CDR3. V lost 0 bases, J lost 5 bases, and 7 bases stayed unmatched. Germline-derived CDR1 and CDR2 are SGHRS and YFSETQ. The CDR3 DNA sequence: TGCGCCAGCAGCTTGGGGCAGGGGGCTGGCGATCAGCCCCAGCATTTT. Protein sequence: CASSLGQGAGDQPQHF.

In this sample, this clone turned up a few times. V gene TRBV30 combines with J gene TRBJ1-5, with D maybe TRBD1 (5 bases). Germline CDR1 reads GTSNPN; CDR2 reads SVGIG (reference sequence). Trimming took 3 bases from V and 7 from J, leaving 13 bases between them. This CDR3 comprises 13 residues. The CDR3 DNA follows: TGTGCCTGGAGCGAGGGGTTGGGGCAGCCCCAGCATTTT. Translating gives CAWSEGLGQPQHF.

The CDR3 loop is CASSSRNRQGRAFF. CDR3 bases: TGTGCCAGCAGCTCGCGAAATAGACAGGGGAGGGCTTTCTTT. V and J are TRBV13 and TRBJ1-1, with 8 bases that match TRBD1. There are 14 residues in the CDR3. Trimming cost V 4 bases and J 11 bases; bases outside gene matches: 12. Germline V gene data show CDR1 as PRHDT and CDR2 as FYEKMQ (reference sequence).

The genes are TRBV9 and TRBJ1-2, with TRBD1 matching over 8 bases. Losses at the gene ends were 4 bases for V and 0 bases for J; bases not matched to a gene: 8. The CDR3 totals 16 residues. Germline lookup yields CDR1 SGDLS and CDR2 YYNGEE. The CDR3 is CASSRDRQTSNYGYTF. Written as DNA, the CDR3 is TGTGCCAGCAGCCGGGACAGGCAGACCTCTAACTATGGCTACACCTTC.